This T cell receptor beta chain emerged from a study of OX40 agonist ivuxolimab in advanced cancers. Study-wide context: Mean age about 60 years, range about 20 to 85; approximately 83% male.

Some clones are missing from TCRdb's copy, which holds only in-frame ones; the method was immunoSEQ multiplex PCR. The sample has tens of thousands of clones; nearly 95% are singletons. Exclusion of a patient followed from autoimmune disease history or systemic immunosuppression. In germline, CDR1 is SGHNT, CDR2 YYREEE (reference sequence). V lost 4 bases to trimming and J lost 5 bases; unmatched junction nucleotides: 8. The CDR3 extends over 15 amino acids. The V call is TRBV5-4, the J call TRBJ2-7; 11 bases are shared with TRBD1. Sequenced material: CD4+ or CD8+ T cells sorted from blood, taken in a trial of the OX40 agonist ivuxolimab. The receptor's source is an adult with an advanced solid tumor such as melanoma, head and neck, liver or kidney cancer. The CDR3 sequence is CASSLRTGGMNEQYF. For the CDR3, the DNA is TGTGCCAGCAGCCTACGGACAGGGGGCATGAACGAGCAGTACTTC.